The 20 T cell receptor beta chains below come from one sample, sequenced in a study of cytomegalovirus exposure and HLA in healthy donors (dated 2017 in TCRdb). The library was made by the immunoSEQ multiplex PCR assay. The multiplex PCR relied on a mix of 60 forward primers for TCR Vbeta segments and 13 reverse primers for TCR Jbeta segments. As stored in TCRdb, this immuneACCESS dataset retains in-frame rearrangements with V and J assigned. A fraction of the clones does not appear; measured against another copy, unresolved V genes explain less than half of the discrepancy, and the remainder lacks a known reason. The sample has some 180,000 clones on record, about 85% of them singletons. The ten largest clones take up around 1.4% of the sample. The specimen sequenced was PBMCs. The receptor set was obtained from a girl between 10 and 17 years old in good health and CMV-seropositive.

The CDR3 DNA is TGTGCCAGCAGCTTGGGGCGGGGAGGCCACGAGCAGTACTTC. Its translation is CASSLGRGGHEQYF. J is TRBJ2-7 and V is TRBV5-8; tentatively, D is TRBD2 (6 bases). The CDR3 loop spans 14 amino acids. The germline gives CDR1 SGHTS, CDR2 YDEGEE. Trimming left V 0 bases short and J 5 bases short, with 12 bases between.

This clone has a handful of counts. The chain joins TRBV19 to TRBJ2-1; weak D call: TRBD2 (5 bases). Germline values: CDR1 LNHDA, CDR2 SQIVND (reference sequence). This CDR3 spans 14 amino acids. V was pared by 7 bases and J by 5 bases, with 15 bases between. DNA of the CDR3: TGTGCCAGTACCGAATATAGCGCACACAATGAGCAGTTCTTC. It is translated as CASTEYSAHNEQFF.

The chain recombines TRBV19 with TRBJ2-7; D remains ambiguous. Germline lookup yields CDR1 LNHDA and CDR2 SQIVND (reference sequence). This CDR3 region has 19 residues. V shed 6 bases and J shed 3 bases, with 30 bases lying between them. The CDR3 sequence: CASSATFGGLEQWIYEQYF. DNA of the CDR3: TGTGCCAGTAGCGCGACGTTTGGTGGGTTGGAGCAGTGGATCTACGAGCAGTACTTC. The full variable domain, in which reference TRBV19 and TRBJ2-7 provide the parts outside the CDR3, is DGGITQSPKYLFRKEGQNVTLSCEQNLNHDAMYWYRQDPGQGLRLIYYSQIVNDFQKGDIAEGYSVSREKKESFPLTVTSAQKNPTAFYLCASSATFGGLEQWIYEQYFGPGTRLTVT.

CDR3 protein: CASSLGERELETQYF. In nucleotides, the CDR3 is TGTGCCAGCAGCTTAGGCGAGCGGGAGTTGGAGACCCAGTACTTC. The chain recombines TRBV7-9 with TRBJ2-5, with TRBD2 matching over 8 bases. Germline V CDR1 and CDR2: SEHNR, FQNEAQ (reference sequence). The CDR3 runs to 15 residues. Trimming removed 1 base from V and 5 bases from J; junction bases left unmatched: 6.

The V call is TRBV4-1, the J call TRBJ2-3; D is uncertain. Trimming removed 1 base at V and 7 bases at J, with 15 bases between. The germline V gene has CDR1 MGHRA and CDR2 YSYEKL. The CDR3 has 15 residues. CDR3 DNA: TGCGCCAGCAGCCAAGTTTCTAGGTTCCTAAATACGCAGTATTTT. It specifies CASSQVSRFLNTQYF.

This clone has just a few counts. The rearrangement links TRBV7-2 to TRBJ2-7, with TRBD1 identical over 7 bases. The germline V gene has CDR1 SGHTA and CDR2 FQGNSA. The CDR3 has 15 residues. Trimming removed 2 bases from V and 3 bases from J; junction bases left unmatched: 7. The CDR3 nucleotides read TGTGCCAGCAGCTTAATTCCGGCAGGGGGCTACGAGCAGTACTTC. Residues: CASSLIPAGGYEQYF.

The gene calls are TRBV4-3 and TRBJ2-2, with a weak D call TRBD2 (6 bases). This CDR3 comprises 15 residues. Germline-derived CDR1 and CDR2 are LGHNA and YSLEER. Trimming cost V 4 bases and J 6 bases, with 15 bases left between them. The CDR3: CASSRLAFLAGELFF. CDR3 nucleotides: TGCGCCAGCAGCCGTCTAGCGTTCCTCGCCGGGGAGCTGTTTTTT.

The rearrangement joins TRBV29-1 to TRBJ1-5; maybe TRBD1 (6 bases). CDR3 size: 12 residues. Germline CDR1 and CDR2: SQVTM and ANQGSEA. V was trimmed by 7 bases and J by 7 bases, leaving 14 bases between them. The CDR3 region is CSAGEGGQPQHF. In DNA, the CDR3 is TGCAGCGCCGGGGAGGGGGGACAGCCCCAGCATTTT.

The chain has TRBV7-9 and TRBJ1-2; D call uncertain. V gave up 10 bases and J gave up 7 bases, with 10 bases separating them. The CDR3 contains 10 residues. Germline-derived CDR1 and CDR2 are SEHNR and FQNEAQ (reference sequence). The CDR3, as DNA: TGTGCCACTAGAGTGACTGGCTACACCTTC. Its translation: CATRVTGYTF.

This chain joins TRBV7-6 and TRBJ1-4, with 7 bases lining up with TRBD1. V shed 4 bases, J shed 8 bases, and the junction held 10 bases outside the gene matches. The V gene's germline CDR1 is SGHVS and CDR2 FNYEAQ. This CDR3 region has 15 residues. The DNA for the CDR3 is TGTGCCAGCAGCTCGAGGGGGGACAGCCGGGAAAAACTGTTTTTT. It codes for CASSSRGDSREKLFF.

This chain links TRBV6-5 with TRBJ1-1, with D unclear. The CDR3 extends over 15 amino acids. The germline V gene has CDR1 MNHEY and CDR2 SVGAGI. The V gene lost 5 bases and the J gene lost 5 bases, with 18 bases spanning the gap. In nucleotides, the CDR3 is TGTGCCAGCAGTCAACTAGGACTGGTAGGGACTGAAGCTTTCTTT. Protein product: CASSQLGLVGTEAFF.

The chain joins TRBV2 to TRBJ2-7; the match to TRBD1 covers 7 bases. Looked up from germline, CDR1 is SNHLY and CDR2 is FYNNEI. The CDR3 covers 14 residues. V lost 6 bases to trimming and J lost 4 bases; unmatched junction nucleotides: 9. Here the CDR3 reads CASRSGTAIYEQYF. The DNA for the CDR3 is TGTGCCAGCAGATCCGGGACAGCCATTTACGAGCAGTACTTC.

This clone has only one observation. This CDR3 reads CASKAGGGYEQYF. For the CDR3, the DNA is TGTGCCAGCAAGGCTGGGGGCGGCTACGAGCAGTACTTC. The chain links TRBV7-2 to TRBJ2-7; D perhaps matches TRBD1 (6 bases). The length of the CDR3 is 13 residues. Germline-derived CDR1 and CDR2 are SGHTA and FQGNSA. With 7 bases removed from V and 3 bases from J, the gap between germline ends came to 13 bases.

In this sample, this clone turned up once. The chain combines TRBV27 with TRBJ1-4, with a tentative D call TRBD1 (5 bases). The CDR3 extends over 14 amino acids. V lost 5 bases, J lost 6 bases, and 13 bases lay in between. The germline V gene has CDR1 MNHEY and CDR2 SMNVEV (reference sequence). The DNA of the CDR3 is TGTGCCAGCAGTCTGACATCGGGGGATGAAAAACTGTTTTTT. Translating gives CASSLTSGDEKLFF.

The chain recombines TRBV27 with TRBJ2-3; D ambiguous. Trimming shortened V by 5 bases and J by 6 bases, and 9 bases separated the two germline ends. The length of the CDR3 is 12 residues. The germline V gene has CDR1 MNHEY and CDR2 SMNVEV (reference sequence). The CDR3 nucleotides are TGTGCCAGCAGTCCCGAAGCGGATACGCAGTATTTT. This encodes CASSPEADTQYF.

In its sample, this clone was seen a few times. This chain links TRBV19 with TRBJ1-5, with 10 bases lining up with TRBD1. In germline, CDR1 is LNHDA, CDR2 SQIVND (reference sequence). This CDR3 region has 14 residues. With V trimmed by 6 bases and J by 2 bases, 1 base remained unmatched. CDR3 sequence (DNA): TGTGCCAGTAGCGGGACAGGGGGCAATCAGCCCCAGCATTTT. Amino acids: CASSGTGGNQPQHF.

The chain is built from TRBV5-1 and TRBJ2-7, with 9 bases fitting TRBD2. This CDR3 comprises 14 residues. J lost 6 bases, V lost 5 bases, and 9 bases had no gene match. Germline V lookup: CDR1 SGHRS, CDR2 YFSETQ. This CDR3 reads CASSSRAGGREQYF. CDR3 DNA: TGCGCCAGCAGTAGCAGGGCGGGAGGGCGCGAGCAGTACTTC.

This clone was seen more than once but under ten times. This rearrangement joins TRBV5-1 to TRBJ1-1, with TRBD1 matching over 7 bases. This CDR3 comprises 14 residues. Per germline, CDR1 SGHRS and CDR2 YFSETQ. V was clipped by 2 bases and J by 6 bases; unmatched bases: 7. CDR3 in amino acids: CASSFPETGAEAFF. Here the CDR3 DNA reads TGCGCCAGCAGCTTCCCCGAAACAGGGGCTGAAGCTTTCTTT. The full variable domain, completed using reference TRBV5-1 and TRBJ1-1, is KAGVTQTPRYLIKTRGQQVTLSCSPISGHRSVSWYQQTPGQGLQFLFEYFSETQRNKGNFPGRFSGRQFSNSRSEMNVSTLELGDSALYLCASSFPETGAEAFFGQGTRLTVV.

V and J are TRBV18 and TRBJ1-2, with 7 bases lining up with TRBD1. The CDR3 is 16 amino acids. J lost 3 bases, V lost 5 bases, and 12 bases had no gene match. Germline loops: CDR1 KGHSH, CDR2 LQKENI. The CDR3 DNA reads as TGTGCCAGCTCAACAGCCTCAGGGGGTAGGGACTATGGCTACACCTTC. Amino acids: CASSTASGGRDYGYTF.

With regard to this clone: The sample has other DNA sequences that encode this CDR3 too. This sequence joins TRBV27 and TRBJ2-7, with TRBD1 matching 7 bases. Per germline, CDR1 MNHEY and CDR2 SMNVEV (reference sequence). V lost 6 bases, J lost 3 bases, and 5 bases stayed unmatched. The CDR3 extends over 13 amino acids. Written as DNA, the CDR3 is TGTGCCAGCAGCCTCCGGGACAGCTACGAGCAGTACTTC. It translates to CASSLRDSYEQYF.